Listed here are 15 T cell receptor beta chains from one sample, sequenced in a study of blood T cell repertoires in COVID-19. Only in-frame clones appear in the TCRdb table, and some are missing; sequencing was by immunoSEQ multiplex PCR. The table includes some 170,000 clones, 85% detected once. The specimen was peripheral blood. The receptors stem from a middle-aged man with acute or convalescent COVID-19.

The CDR3 is CASSLELVETQYF. CDR3 DNA: TGTGCCAGCAGCTTAGAACTAGTGGAGACCCAGTACTTC. This chain uses TRBV7-7 with TRBJ2-5; D is possibly TRBD2 (5 bases). This CDR3 is built from 13 residues. Trimming stripped 1 base from V and 5 bases from J, with 8 bases between. Germline assignment: CDR1 SSHAT and CDR2 FNYEAQ (reference sequence).

V is TRBV6-1 and J is TRBJ1-6, with D tentatively TRBD1 (5 bases). The CDR3 has 17 amino acids. Looked up from germline, CDR1 is MNHNS and CDR2 is SASEGT. Trimming removed 1 base from V and 0 bases from J, with 10 bases in between. The CDR3 here is CASSEGEGRSYNSPLHF. Here the CDR3 DNA reads TGTGCCAGCAGTGAAGGGGAGGGACGCTCCTATAATTCACCCCTCCACTTT.

This rearrangement joins TRBV19 to TRBJ2-6; 11 nucleotides agree with TRBD1. The CDR3 covers 16 residues. Looked up from germline, CDR1 is LNHDA and CDR2 is SQIVND (reference sequence). V trimming: 3 bases; J trimming: 2 bases; junction bases outside the gene matches: 0. The CDR3 coding sequence is TGTGCCAGTAGTATGGGACAGGGGGCTGGGGCCAACGTCCTGACTTTC. This codes for CASSMGQGAGANVLTF. The full variable domain, in which reference TRBV19 and TRBJ2-6 provide the parts outside the CDR3, is DGGITQSPKYLFRKEGQNVTLSCEQNLNHDAMYWYRQDPGQGLRLIYYSQIVNDFQKGDIAEGYSVSREKKESFPLTVTSAQKNPTAFYLCASSMGQGAGANVLTFGAGSRLTVL.

This clone was recorded only once. The J gene is TRBJ1-2, the V gene TRBV2, with 7 bases identical to TRBD1. V gave up 5 bases and J gave up 0 bases; unmatched junction bases: 3. Germline V gives CDR1 SNHLY, CDR2 FYNNEI. The CDR3 runs to 14 residues. CDR3 nucleotides: TGTGCCAGCAGTCGACAGGGTTCTAACTATGGCTACACCTTC. Its protein is CASSRQGSNYGYTF.

The chain uses TRBV2 and TRBJ1-3; 10 bases agree with TRBD1. The germline CDR1 and CDR2 sequences are SNHLY and FYNNEI. Trimming cost V 8 bases and J 7 bases; bases outside gene matches: 8. CDR3 size: 14 residues. CDR3 coding DNA: TGTGCCAGCGCTCCGGGACAGGGGATCAACACCATATATTTT. It encodes CASAPGQGINTIYF.

This clone was found once. V is TRBV11-3 and J is TRBJ2-5; D ambiguous. This CDR3 is built from 13 residues. V was pared by 3 bases and J by 2 bases, with 7 bases between. CDR1 SGHNT and CDR2 YENEEA come from the germline V gene. The CDR3 DNA follows: TGTGCCAGCAGCTTTACTACGCAAGAGACCCAGTACTTC. Amino acid sequence: CASSFTTQETQYF.

V gene TRBV6-5 combines with J gene TRBJ1-5, with 7 bases aligning to TRBD1. The CDR3 extends over 14 amino acids. The germline V gene has CDR1 MNHEY and CDR2 SVGAGI. V gave up 6 bases and J gave up 5 bases; unmatched junction bases: 7. CDR3 sequence reads: CASRPLTGDQPQHF. In DNA form, the CDR3 reads TGTGCCAGCAGGCCACTTACAGGGGATCAGCCCCAGCATTTT.

The chain uses TRBV6-6 and TRBJ2-1; TRBD1 might be the D (5 bases). V was pared by 6 bases and J by 8 bases, with 20 bases between. CDR1 and CDR2 (germline): MNHNY, SVGAGI (reference sequence). This CDR3 has 15 amino acids. The CDR3 reads CASRPQGSRSYEQFF. In nucleotides, the CDR3 is TGTGCCAGCAGACCCCAGGGATCCCGCTCCTATGAGCAGTTCTTC.

The rearrangement uses TRBV6-5 and TRBJ2-7; possibly TRBD2 for D (7 bases). The CDR3 has 12 amino acids. Germline CDR1 and CDR2: MNHEY and SVGAGI. The V and J ends lost 8 bases and 3 bases respectively, with 11 bases between them. CDR3 in amino acids: CASRRGRYEQYF. In DNA, the CDR3 is TGTGCCAGCCGGCGGGGGCGCTACGAGCAGTACTTC.

This chain uses TRBV6-4 with TRBJ2-2; D gene ambiguous. CDR3 length: 14 residues. Germline loops: CDR1 MRHNA, CDR2 SNTAGT. Between the trimmed V and J ends, which lost 5 bases and 7 bases, there was a span of 14 bases. The DNA of the CDR3 is TGTGCCAGCAGTACCGGGTCCCTCGGCGGGGAGCTGTTTTTT. It yields the protein CASSTGSLGGELFF.

The chain has TRBV20-1 and TRBJ1-4; 7 positions match TRBD1. The ends lost 5 bases at V and 7 bases at J; junction bases unmatched: 1. The germline gives CDR1 DFQATT, CDR2 SNEGSKA (reference sequence). The CDR3 runs to 11 residues. CDR3 DNA sequence: TGCAGTGCTTACAGGGGTGAAAAACTGTTTTTT. It translates to CSAYRGEKLFF.

The chain carries TRBV28 and TRBJ1-2; TRBD1 matches 12 bases. This CDR3 is built from 16 residues. In germline, CDR1 is MDHEN, CDR2 SYDVKM. Trimming took 2 bases from V and 4 from J; bases not matched to a gene: 5. This chain's CDR3 is CASSLRGTGGGYGYTF. The DNA of the CDR3 is TGTGCCAGCAGTTTAAGGGGGACAGGGGGCGGCTATGGCTACACCTTC.

V is TRBV2 and J is TRBJ1-6; D is uncertain. V lost 6 bases and J 0 bases, leaving 15 bases between the germline ends. This CDR3 is 17 amino acids long. Per germline, CDR1 SNHLY and CDR2 FYNNEI. The CDR3 sequence: CASSAGGSSSYNSPLHF. In DNA, the CDR3 is TGTGCCAGCAGCGCGGGTGGATCAAGCTCCTATAATTCACCCCTCCACTTT.

The rearrangement links TRBV7-8 to TRBJ1-2; TRBD1 matches at 7 bases. With V trimmed by 1 base and J by 0 bases, 5 bases remained unmatched. This CDR3 spans 16 amino acids. CDR1 and CDR2 from the germline V gene are SGHVS and FQNEAQ. The CDR3 region has the DNA TGTGCCAGCAGCTTAGGGGGACAGATTTCTAACTATGGCTACACCTTC. It encodes CASSLGGQISNYGYTF.

This chain uses TRBV6-1 with TRBJ2-2; no clear D gene. Germline values: CDR1 MNHNS, CDR2 SASEGT. The CDR3 consists of 12 residues. The V end lost 1 base, the J end lost 9 bases, and 6 bases lay between the germline ends. CDR3 sequence (DNA): TGTGCCAGCAGTGAAGGGGCGTGGGAGCTGTTTTTT. This gives the protein CASSEGAWELFF.